Listed here are 32 T cell receptor beta chains from one sample, sequenced in a study of shared T cell receptors in the human thymus (dated by TCRdb to the early 2020s). The library relied on the immunoSEQ multiplex PCR assay. TCRdb obtained this table from immuneACCESS and retained in-frame rearrangements with V and J assigned. These tables miss some clones; where compared with another copy, unresolved V genes account for less than half of the shortfall, and the remainder is unexplained. This sample gives hundreds of thousands of clones in total; more than 70% of them show up just once. Of the sample, under 0.01% falls within the top ten clones. The sample was also linked to a second study, of human thymus T cells.

The sequenced sample was thymocytes. The source of these receptors is a boy under two years old with a congenital heart defect. Donor details come from another sample of the same person, matched by shared clones.

The chain combines TRBV6-1 with TRBJ2-7; 12 nucleotides match TRBD2. This CDR3 region has 19 residues. Germline CDR1 and CDR2: MNHNS and SASEGT. Trimming cost V 4 bases and J 2 bases; bases outside gene matches: 15. The DNA of the CDR3 is TGTGCCAGCAGTGGATTACCGACTAGCGGGAGAAGGTTGACCTACGAGCAGTACTTC. As protein: CASSGLPTSGRRLTYEQYF.

The rearrangement links TRBV29-1 to TRBJ2-3, with 9 bases fitting TRBD2. The CDR3 contains 16 residues. J was trimmed by 0 bases and V by 7 bases; bases with no gene match: 11. CDR1 is SQVTM, CDR2 ANQGSEA, per germline. The CDR3 coding sequence is TGCAGCGACGGACGGCGGGAGGGCCCCAGCACAGATACGCAGTATTTT. Translation gives CSDGRREGPSTDTQYF.

The V and J genes are TRBV4-1 and TRBJ2-7; 7 bases are a match to TRBD2. The CDR3 spans 15 residues. V lost 10 bases, J lost 2 bases, and 14 bases stayed unmatched. CDR1 and CDR2 from the germline V gene are MGHRA and YSYEKL. The CDR3 spells CATRILADNTYEQYF. For the CDR3, the DNA is TGCGCCACCCGGATCCTAGCGGACAACACCTACGAGCAGTACTTC.

J is TRBJ1-4 and V is TRBV28; no definite D call. The V gene's germline CDR1 is MDHEN and CDR2 SYDVKM. CDR3 length equals 12 residues. Trimming took 8 bases from V and 7 from J, leaving 11 bases between them. CDR3 nucleotides: TGTGCCAGCTATCGCACGGGTGAAAAACTGTTTTTT. Its translation: CASYRTGEKLFF.

CDR3 bases: TGTGCCAGCAGCCCCCCCGGGGCCCGGGGGGAGACCCAGTACTTC. Translating gives CASSPPGARGETQYF. The chain uses TRBV18 and TRBJ2-5, with a tentative D call TRBD2 (6 bases). Germline CDR1 and CDR2: KGHSH and LQKENI. CDR3 length: 15 amino acids. V lost 8 bases and J 5 bases, leaving 21 bases between the germline ends.

The rearrangement links TRBV5-4 to TRBJ1-2; maybe TRBD1 (6 bases). CDR1 is SGHNT, CDR2 YYREEE, per germline (reference sequence). Trimming removed 2 bases at V and 4 bases at J, with 15 bases between. CDR3 length equals 15 residues. The CDR3 region is CASSLPDRASYGYTF. CDR3 bases: TGTGCCAGCAGCTTACCGGACAGAGCTAGCTATGGCTACACCTTC.

The gene calls are TRBV28 and TRBJ2-1, with 8 bases matching TRBD2. CDR3 length: 15 amino acids. CDR1 MDHEN and CDR2 SYDVKM come from the germline V gene. After removal of 5 bases from V and 9 bases from J, the junction contained 12 bases not matched to a gene. The CDR3 nucleotides read TGTGCCAGCAGTCCGTTAGCGGGAACAGTCGGTGAGCAGTTCTTC. Its protein is CASSPLAGTVGEQFF.

CDR3 nucleotides: TGTGCCAGCAGTAACCCCAGGGGGGCTGAAGCTTTCTTT. Translation: CASSNPRGAEAFF. This chain uses TRBV6-5 with TRBJ1-1; 7 bases align to TRBD1. After removal of 5 bases from V and 6 bases from J, the junction contained 6 bases not matched to a gene. The germline gives CDR1 MNHEY, CDR2 SVGAGI. CDR3 length: 13 residues.

This sequence joins TRBV7-2 and TRBJ2-3; TRBD2 matches 8 bases. The CDR3 is 16 residues long. Trimming removed 7 bases from V and 0 bases from J; junction bases left unmatched: 9. Germline lookup yields CDR1 SGHTA and CDR2 FQGNSA. CDR3 sequence reads: CASITGGFPSTDTQYF. The CDR3 nucleotides read TGTGCCAGCATAACGGGAGGGTTCCCTAGCACAGATACGCAGTATTTT. The full variable domain, completed using reference TRBV7-2 and TRBJ2-3, is GAGVSQSPSNKVTEKGKDVELRCDPISGHTALYWYRQSLGQGLEFLIYFQGNSAPDKSGLPSDRFSAERTGGSVSTLTIQRTQQEDSAVYLCASITGGFPSTDTQYFGPGTRLTVL.

The chain has TRBV27 and TRBJ2-3; D is uncertain. Per germline, CDR1 MNHEY and CDR2 SMNVEV (reference sequence). The V end lost 7 bases, the J end lost 15 bases, and 26 bases lay between the germline ends. The CDR3 contains 14 residues. The CDR3 bases are TGTGCCAGCACTTTTCGGCTCACTCCGAACGGAGAATATTTT. It translates to CASTFRLTPNGEYF.

Worth noting for this clone: The same CDR3 is also encoded by other DNA sequences in this sample. The rearrangement uses TRBV28 and TRBJ1-1; maybe TRBD1 (5 bases). The CDR3 is 11 residues long. The germline gives CDR1 MDHEN, CDR2 SYDVKM. V lost 6 bases, J lost 4 bases, and 6 bases lay in between. This CDR3 reads CASRRGTEAFF. The CDR3 DNA follows: TGTGCCAGCAGAAGGGGCACTGAAGCTTTCTTT.

This CDR3 is CASSQPRRGSFANTEAFF. The CDR3 region has the DNA TGTGCCAGCAGCCAACCTCGAAGAGGGTCCTTTGCGAACACTGAAGCTTTCTTT. The chain carries TRBV14 and TRBJ1-1; no firm D call. CDR3 size: 18 residues. CDR1 and CDR2 from the germline V gene are SGHDN and FVKESK. The V gene lost 2 bases and the J gene lost 1 base, with 20 bases spanning the gap.

The genes are TRBV27 and TRBJ1-5, with TRBD1 as a possible D gene (5 bases). This CDR3 has 14 amino acids. Looked up from germline, CDR1 is MNHEY and CDR2 is SMNVEV (reference sequence). With 5 bases removed from V and 2 bases from J, the gap between germline ends came to 10 bases. The CDR3 DNA reads as TGTGCCAGCAGTCTCCTAGGGGGCAATCAGCCCCAGCATTTT. It encodes CASSLLGGNQPQHF.

The V gene is TRBV7-2, the J gene TRBJ2-7; a possible D gene is TRBD1 (5 bases). Trimming took 6 bases from V and 3 from J, leaving 12 bases between them. Germline V lookup: CDR1 SGHTA, CDR2 FQGNSA. The CDR3 extends over 13 amino acids. The CDR3 coding sequence is TGTGCCAGCAGTCCGAGACAGATCTACGAGCAGTACTTC. It specifies CASSPRQIYEQYF.

The rearrangement joins TRBV27 to TRBJ2-7; 9 bases fit TRBD2. Germline assignment: CDR1 MNHEY and CDR2 SMNVEV (reference sequence). The length of the CDR3 is 18 residues. V gave up 5 bases and J gave up 2 bases; unmatched junction bases: 16. The CDR3 bases are TGTGCCAGCAGTAAAAAATCCGGGACTAGCCACCCACCCTACGAGCAGTACTTC. Its translation: CASSKKSGTSHPPYEQYF.

DNA of the CDR3: TGCAGCGTTGAAAAGAGGGCGGGAGTCGGGAACGGGGAGCTGTTTTTT. Translating it yields CSVEKRAGVGNGELFF. The chain is built from TRBV29-1 and TRBJ2-2; 7 bases agree with TRBD2. V shed 2 bases and J 7 bases; nucleotides not matched to a gene: 13. The CDR3 is made up of 16 amino acids. Per germline, CDR1 SQVTM and CDR2 ANQGSEA.

The V gene is TRBV5-1, the J gene TRBJ2-3; 7 positions agree with TRBD1. Trimming removed 7 bases from V and 7 bases from J; junction bases left unmatched: 12. Germline CDR1 and CDR2: SGHRS and YFSETQ. This CDR3 spans 14 amino acids. In DNA, the CDR3 is TGCGCCAGCGGCAGTGGGACAGTCCGATATACGCAGTATTTT. Its translation is CASGSGTVRYTQYF.

The rearrangement uses TRBV2 and TRBJ2-1; 11 bases are a match to TRBD2. Germline V gene data show CDR1 as SNHLY and CDR2 as FYNNEI. V shed 5 bases and J 0 bases; nucleotides not matched to a gene: 6. The CDR3 sequence is 17 residues long. CDR3 nucleotide sequence: TGTGCCAGCAGTCTCACTACTAGCGGGAGCTCCTACAATGAGCAGTTCTTC. This codes for CASSLTTSGSSYNEQFF.

The gene calls are TRBV28 and TRBJ2-7, with 9 bases lining up with TRBD2. The CDR3 consists of 15 residues. V lost 5 bases and J lost 4; bases outside the gene matches: 9. Germline V gene data show CDR1 as MDHEN and CDR2 as SYDVKM. CDR3 nucleotides: TGTGCCAGCAGTCCCCTGGGACTAGCAGAGTACGAGCAGTACTTC. The encoded protein is CASSPLGLAEYEQYF.

The chain recombines TRBV27 with TRBJ2-1, with 14 nucleotides matching TRBD2. Germline values: CDR1 MNHEY, CDR2 SMNVEV (reference sequence). This CDR3 has 19 amino acids. V shed 7 bases and J 0 bases; nucleotides not matched to a gene: 11. The DNA for the CDR3 is TGTGCCAGCACTCCTCGGACTAGCGGGGGGCCTAGCTCCTACAATGAGCAGTTCTTC. Residues: CASTPRTSGGPSSYNEQFF.

The chain combines TRBV19 with TRBJ1-5; the match to TRBD1 covers 10 bases. The CDR3 loop spans 18 amino acids. V was pared by 4 bases and J by 1 base, with 10 bases of the junction left unmatched. Germline loops: CDR1 LNHDA, CDR2 SQIVND (reference sequence). Written as DNA, the CDR3 is TGTGCCAGTAGTAAAGGACAGGGGGGCCCTCCGAGCAATCAGCCCCAGCATTTT. Encoded protein: CASSKGQGGPPSNQPQHF.

The chain links TRBV27 to TRBJ2-7; TRBD2 is a possible D gene (6 bases). The CDR3 runs to 11 residues. V lost 8 bases and J lost 7, with 12 bases in between. Germline loops: CDR1 MNHEY, CDR2 SMNVEV (reference sequence). Written as DNA, the CDR3 is TGTGCCAGCGCTACTGGGGGGGAGCAGTACTTC. Amino acid sequence: CASATGGEQYF.

The gene calls are TRBV6-1 and TRBJ2-2, with D possibly matching TRBD2 (6 bases). Germline-derived CDR1 and CDR2 are MNHNS and SASEGT. The CDR3 extends over 14 amino acids. Trimming shortened V by 8 bases and J by 6 bases, and 16 bases separated the two germline ends. Here the CDR3 reads CASGRFRGAGELFF. CDR3 in DNA: TGTGCCAGCGGGAGGTTTCGAGGGGCCGGGGAGCTGTTTTTT.

This clone turned up a few times. The CDR3 spells CASSGHPTGNTGELFF. The DNA for the CDR3 is TGCGCCAGCTCAGGGCATCCGACAGGGAACACCGGGGAGCTGTTTTTT. The chain combines TRBV5-1 with TRBJ2-2; possibly TRBD1 for D (6 bases). Germline V gene lookup returns CDR1 SGHRS and CDR2 YFSETQ. The CDR3 length is 16 residues. V lost 7 bases to trimming and J lost 1 base, with 17 bases between them. The full variable domain, completed using reference TRBV5-1 and TRBJ2-2, is KAGVTQTPRYLIKTRGQQVTLSCSPISGHRSVSWYQQTPGQGLQFLFEYFSETQRNKGNFPGRFSGRQFSNSRSEMNVSTLELGDSALYLCASSGHPTGNTGELFFGEGSRLTVL.

This chain joins TRBV5-1 and TRBJ2-2, with a weak D call TRBD1 (5 bases). CDR1 is SGHRS, CDR2 YFSETQ, per germline. There are 16 residues in the CDR3. Deletions cut 0 bases from V and 5 bases from J, with 14 bases between. CDR3 DNA: TGCGCCAGCAGCTTGGACAGGACCTTACATACCGGGGAGCTGTTTTTT. Translated, it gives CASSLDRTLHTGELFF.

The CDR3 is CASSEKAGGIQETQYF. The CDR3 DNA reads TGTGCCAGCAGTGAGAAGGCGGGGGGGATCCAAGAGACCCAGTACTTC. The rearrangement uses TRBV2 and TRBJ2-5; TRBD2 aligns across 9 bases. CDR3 length: 16 residues. V lost 3 bases, J lost 1 base, and 6 bases stayed unmatched. Germline V lookup: CDR1 SNHLY, CDR2 FYNNEI.

This rearrangement joins TRBV27 to TRBJ2-7; TRBD2 aligns across 14 bases. V was clipped by 5 bases and J by 0 bases; unmatched bases: 12. In germline, CDR1 is MNHEY, CDR2 SMNVEV (reference sequence). This CDR3 region has 19 residues. For the CDR3, the DNA is TGTGCCAGCAGTCCAACGACTAGCGGGAGGGCCCCCAGCTCCTACGAGCAGTACTTC. This codes for CASSPTTSGRAPSSYEQYF.

The J gene is TRBJ2-1, the V gene TRBV29-1, with 7 bases aligning to TRBD2. CDR1 is SQVTM and CDR2 is ANQGSEA in the germline V gene. Trimming cost V 4 bases and J 0 bases; bases outside gene matches: 6. This CDR3 contains 15 residues. The CDR3 bases are TGCAGCGTTGCCTCAGCGGGACTCTCCTACAATGAGCAGTTCTTC. Amino acid sequence: CSVASAGLSYNEQFF.

The rearrangement links TRBV27 to TRBJ1-5, with TRBD1 matching 8 bases. The CDR3 consists of 14 residues. V dropped 10 bases and J dropped 1; count of bases not matched to a gene: 6. Germline CDR1 reads MNHEY; CDR2 reads SMNVEV (reference sequence). CDR3 DNA sequence: TGTGCCACCCAGGGGACAGGAAGCAATCAGCCCCAGCATTTT. Amino acid sequence: CATQGTGSNQPQHF.

This chain connects TRBV14 to TRBJ1-4; TRBD1 matches 8 bases. The CDR3 is 18 amino acids. J gave up 0 bases and V 3 bases, and 9 bases lay outside the gene matches. Germline V gene sequence: CDR1 SGHDN, CDR2 FVKESK. CDR3 bases: TGTGCCAGCAGCCAGGGGGGGGGACAGGAAGCAACTAATGAAAAACTGTTTTTT. Amino acids: CASSQGGGQEATNEKLFF.

The J gene is TRBJ1-5, the V gene TRBV2; 7 nucleotides align to TRBD1. The V and J ends lost 4 bases and 6 bases, in that order; junction bases with no gene match: 9. Per germline, CDR1 SNHLY and CDR2 FYNNEI. The CDR3 totals 15 residues. The CDR3 here is CASSGDSGLGQPQHF. In nucleotides, the CDR3 is TGTGCCAGCAGTGGGGACAGTGGGTTGGGTCAGCCCCAGCATTTT.

The V gene is TRBV13, the J gene TRBJ1-4, with TRBD1 matching 7 bases. CDR3 length: 14 residues. Germline assignment: CDR1 PRHDT and CDR2 FYEKMQ (reference sequence). Germline trimming cut 4 bases from V and 10 bases from J; bases unmatched to any gene: 9. The CDR3 DNA reads TGTGCCAGCAGCTCCGGGACAGTTTCTTCAAAACTGTTTTTT. Translated, it gives CASSSGTVSSKLFF.